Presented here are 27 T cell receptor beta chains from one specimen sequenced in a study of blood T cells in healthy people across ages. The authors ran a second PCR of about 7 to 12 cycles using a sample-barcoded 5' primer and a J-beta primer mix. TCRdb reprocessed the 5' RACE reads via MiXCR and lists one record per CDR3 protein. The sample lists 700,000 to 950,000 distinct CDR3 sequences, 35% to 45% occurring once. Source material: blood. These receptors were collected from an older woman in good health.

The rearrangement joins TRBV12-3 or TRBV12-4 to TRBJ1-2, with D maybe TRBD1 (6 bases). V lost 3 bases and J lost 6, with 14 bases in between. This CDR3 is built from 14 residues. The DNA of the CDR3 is TGTGCCAGCAGTTTCGTGGGGGCAGACGATGGCTACACCTTC. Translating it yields CASSFVGADDGYTF.

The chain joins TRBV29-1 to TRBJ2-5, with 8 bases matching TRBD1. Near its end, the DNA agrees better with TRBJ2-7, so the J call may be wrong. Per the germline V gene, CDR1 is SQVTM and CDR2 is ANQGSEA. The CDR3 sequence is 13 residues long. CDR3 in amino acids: CSVMWGQDYEQYF. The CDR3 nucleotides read TGCAGCGTGATGTGGGGACAGGATTACGAGCAGTACTTC.

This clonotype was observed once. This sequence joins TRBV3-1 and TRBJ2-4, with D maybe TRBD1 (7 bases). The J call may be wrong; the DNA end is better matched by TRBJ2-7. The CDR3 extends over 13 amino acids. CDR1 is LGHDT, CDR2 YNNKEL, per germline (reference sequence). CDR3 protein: CATRGDANYEQYF. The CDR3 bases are TGTGCCACCAGGGGGGACGCAAACTACGAGCAGTACTTC.

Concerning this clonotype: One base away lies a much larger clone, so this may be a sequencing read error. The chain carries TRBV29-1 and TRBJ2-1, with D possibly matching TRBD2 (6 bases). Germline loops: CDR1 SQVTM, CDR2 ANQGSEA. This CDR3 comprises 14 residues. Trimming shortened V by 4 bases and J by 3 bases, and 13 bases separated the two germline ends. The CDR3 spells CSVVASVNYNEQFF. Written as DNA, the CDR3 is TGCAGCGTTGTGGCTAGCGTGAACTACAATGAGCAGTTCTTC.

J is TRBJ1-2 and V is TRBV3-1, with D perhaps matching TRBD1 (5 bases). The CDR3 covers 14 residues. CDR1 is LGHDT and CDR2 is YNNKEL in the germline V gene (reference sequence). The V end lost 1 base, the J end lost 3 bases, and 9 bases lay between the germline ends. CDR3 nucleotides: TGTGCCAGCAGCCAAGTCTCCAGGGACTATGGCTACACCTTC. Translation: CASSQVSRDYGYTF. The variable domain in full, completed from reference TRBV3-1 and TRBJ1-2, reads DTAVSQTPKYLVTQMGNDKSIKCEQNLGHDTMYWYKQDSKKFLKIMFSYNNKELIINETVPNRFSPKSPDKAHLNLHINSLELGDSAVYFCASSQVSRDYGYTFGSGTRLTVV.

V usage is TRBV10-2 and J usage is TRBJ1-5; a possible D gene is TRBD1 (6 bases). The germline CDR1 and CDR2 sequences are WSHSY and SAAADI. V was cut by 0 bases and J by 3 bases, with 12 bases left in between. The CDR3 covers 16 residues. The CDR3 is CASSESPGHHNQPQHF. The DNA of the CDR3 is TGCGCCAGCAGTGAGTCCCCGGGACACCACAATCAGCCCCAGCATTTT.

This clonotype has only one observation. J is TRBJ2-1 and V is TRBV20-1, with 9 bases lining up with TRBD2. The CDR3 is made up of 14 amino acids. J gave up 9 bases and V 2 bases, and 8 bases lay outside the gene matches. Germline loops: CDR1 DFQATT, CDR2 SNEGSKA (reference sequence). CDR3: CSARRGTSRSEQFF. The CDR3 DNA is TGCAGTGCTAGACGTGGGACTAGCCGGAGTGAGCAGTTCTTC.

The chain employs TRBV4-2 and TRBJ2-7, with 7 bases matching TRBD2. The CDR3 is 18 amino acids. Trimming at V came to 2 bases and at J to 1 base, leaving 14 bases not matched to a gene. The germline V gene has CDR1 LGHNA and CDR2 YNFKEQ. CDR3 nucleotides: TGTGCCAGCAGCCAATATCTGGGCGGGAGTAGTAGGTCCTACGAGCAGTACTTC. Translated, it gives CASSQYLGGSSRSYEQYF.

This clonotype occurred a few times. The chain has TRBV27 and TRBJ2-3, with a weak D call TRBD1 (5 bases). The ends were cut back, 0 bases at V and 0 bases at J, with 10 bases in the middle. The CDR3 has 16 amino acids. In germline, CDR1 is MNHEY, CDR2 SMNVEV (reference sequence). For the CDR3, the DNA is TGTGCCAGCAGTTTATCGGTCAGGGTGAGCACAGATACGCAGTATTTT. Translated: CASSLSVRVSTDTQYF.

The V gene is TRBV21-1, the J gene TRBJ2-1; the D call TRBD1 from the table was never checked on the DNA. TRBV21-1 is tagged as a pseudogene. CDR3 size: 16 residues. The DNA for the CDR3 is TGTCCCAGCAGCAATCGGGACAGGGCTTTGGGGAATGAGCAGTTCTTC. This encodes CPSSNRDRALGNEQFF.

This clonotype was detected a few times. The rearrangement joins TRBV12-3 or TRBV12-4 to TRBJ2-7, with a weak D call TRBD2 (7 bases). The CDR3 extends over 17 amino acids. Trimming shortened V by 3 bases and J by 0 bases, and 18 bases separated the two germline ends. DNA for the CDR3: TGTGCCAGCAGTTTTCGTGGGAGGGGGGCCCGCTCCTACGAGCAGTACTTC. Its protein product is CASSFRGRGARSYEQYF.

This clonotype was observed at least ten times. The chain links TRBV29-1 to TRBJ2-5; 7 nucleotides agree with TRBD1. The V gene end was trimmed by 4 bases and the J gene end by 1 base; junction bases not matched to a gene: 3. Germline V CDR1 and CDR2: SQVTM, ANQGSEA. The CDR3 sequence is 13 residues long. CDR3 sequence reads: CSVADRAQETQYF. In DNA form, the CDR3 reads TGCAGCGTTGCTGACAGGGCCCAAGAGACCCAGTACTTC.

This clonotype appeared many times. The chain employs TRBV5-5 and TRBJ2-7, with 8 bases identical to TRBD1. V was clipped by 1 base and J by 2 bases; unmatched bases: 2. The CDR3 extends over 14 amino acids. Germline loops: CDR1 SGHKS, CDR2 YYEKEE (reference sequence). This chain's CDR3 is CASSLRQGTYEQYF. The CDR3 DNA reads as TGTGCCAGCAGCTTGAGACAGGGGACCTACGAGCAGTACTTC.

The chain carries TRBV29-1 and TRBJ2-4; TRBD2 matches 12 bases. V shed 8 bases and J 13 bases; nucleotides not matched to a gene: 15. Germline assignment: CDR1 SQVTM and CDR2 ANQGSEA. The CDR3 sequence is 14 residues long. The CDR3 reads CSSAGLAGLEEQYF. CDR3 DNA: TGCAGCAGCGCGGGACTAGCGGGTTTGGAGGAGCAGTACTTC.

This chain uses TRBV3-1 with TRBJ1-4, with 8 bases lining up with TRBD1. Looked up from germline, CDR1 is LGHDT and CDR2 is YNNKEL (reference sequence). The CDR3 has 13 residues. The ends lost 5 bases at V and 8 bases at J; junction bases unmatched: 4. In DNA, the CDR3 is TGTGCCAGCAGCACGGACAGGGCGGAAAAACTGTTTTTT. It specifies CASSTDRAEKLFF.

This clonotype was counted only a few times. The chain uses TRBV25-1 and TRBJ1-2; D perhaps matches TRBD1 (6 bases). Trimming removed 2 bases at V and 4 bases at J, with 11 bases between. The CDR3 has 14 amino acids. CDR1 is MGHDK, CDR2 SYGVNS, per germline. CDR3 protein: CASSESQGPYGYTF. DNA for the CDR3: TGTGCCAGCAGTGAAAGCCAGGGGCCCTATGGCTACACCTTC.

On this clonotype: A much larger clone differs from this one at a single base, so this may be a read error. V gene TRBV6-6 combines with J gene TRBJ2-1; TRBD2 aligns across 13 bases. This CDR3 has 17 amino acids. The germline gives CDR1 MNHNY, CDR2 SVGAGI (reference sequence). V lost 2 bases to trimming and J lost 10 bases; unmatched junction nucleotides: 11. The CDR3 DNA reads TGTGCCAGCAGTTACAGCGGACTAGCGGGAGTTTTCAAGGAGCAGTTCTTC. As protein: CASSYSGLAGVFKEQFF.

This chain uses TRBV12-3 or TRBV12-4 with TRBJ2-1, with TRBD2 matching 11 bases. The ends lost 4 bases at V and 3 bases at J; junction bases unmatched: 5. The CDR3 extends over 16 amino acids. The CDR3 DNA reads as TGTGCCAGCAGTTACCTAGCGGGAGGACACTACAATGAGCAGTTCTTC. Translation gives CASSYLAGGHYNEQFF.

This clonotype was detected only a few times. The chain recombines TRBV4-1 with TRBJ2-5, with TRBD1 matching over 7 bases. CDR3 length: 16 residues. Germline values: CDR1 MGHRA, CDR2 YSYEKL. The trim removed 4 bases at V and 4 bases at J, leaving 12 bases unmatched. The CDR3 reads CASSPLQGTIGETQYF. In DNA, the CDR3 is TGCGCCAGCAGCCCTCTACAGGGGACAATAGGAGAGACCCAGTACTTC.

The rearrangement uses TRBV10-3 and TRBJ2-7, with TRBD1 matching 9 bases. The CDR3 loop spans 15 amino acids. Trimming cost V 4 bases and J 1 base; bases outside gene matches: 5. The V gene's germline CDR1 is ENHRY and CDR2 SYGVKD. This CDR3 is CAISGGQGGSYEQYF. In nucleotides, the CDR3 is TGTGCCATCAGTGGGGGACAGGGCGGATCCTACGAGCAGTACTTC.

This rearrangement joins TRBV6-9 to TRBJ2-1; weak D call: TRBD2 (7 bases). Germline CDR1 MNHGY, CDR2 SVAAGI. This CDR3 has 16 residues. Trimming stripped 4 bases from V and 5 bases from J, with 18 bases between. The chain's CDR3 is CASSSLGGGANNEQFF. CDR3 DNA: TGTGCCAGCAGTTCCTTAGGAGGGGGGGCAAACAATGAGCAGTTCTTC.

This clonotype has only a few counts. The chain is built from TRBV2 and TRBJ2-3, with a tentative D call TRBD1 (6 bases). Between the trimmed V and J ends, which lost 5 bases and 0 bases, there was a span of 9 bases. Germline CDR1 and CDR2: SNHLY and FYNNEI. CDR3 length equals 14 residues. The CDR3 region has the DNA TGTGCCAGCAGTAACAGGGCTAGCACAGATACGCAGTATTTT. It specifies CASSNRASTDTQYF.

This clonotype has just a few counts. The CDR3 DNA follows: TGTGCCAGCATTTCCGAGGGACAGGGAGCCGGGGAGCTGTTTTTT. Translated, it gives CASISEGQGAGELFF. The rearrangement links TRBV6-5 to TRBJ2-2, with 9 bases aligning to TRBD1. The CDR3 covers 15 residues. The V and J ends lost 7 bases and 6 bases, in that order; junction bases with no gene match: 9. Germline CDR1 MNHEY, CDR2 SVGAGI.

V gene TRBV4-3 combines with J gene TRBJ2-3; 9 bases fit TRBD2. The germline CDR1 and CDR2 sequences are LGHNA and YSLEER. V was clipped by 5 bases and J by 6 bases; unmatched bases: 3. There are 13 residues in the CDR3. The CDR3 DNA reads TGCGCCAGCAGCGAGACTAGCGGCGATACGCAGTATTTT. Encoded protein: CASSETSGDTQYF.

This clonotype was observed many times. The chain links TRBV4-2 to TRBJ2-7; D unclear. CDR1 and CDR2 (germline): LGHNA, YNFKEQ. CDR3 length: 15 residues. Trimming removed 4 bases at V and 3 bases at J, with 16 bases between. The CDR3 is CASSPKQVRSYEQYF. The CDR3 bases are TGTGCCAGCAGCCCCAAGCAGGTCCGGAGCTACGAGCAGTACTTC.

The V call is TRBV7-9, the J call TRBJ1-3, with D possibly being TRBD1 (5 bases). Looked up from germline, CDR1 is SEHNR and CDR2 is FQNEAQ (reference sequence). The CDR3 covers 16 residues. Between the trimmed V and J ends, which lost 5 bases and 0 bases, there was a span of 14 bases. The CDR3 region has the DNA TGTGCCAGCAGCCTCCCCGGGGGTGGCTCTGGAAACACCATATATTTT. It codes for CASSLPGGGSGNTIYF.

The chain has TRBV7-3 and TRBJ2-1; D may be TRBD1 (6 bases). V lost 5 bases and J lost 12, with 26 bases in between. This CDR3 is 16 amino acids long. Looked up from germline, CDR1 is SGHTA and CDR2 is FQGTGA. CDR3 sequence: CASSPRPDGQPGGQFF. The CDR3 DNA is TGTGCCAGCAGCCCCAGACCCGACGGACAGCCTGGTGGGCAGTTCTTC.